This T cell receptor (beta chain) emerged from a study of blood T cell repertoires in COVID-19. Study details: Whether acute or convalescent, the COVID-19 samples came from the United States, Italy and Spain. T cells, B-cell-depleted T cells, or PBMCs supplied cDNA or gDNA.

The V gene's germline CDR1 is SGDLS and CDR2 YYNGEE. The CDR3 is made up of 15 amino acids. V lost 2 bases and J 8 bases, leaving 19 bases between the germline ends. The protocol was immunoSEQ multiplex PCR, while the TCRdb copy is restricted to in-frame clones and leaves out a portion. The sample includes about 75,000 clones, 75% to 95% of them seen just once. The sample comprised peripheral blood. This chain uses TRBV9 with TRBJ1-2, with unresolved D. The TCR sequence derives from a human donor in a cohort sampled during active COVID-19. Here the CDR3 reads CASSVSSGSKWGYTF. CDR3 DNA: TGTGCCAGCAGCGTTAGTTCCGGGAGTAAGTGGGGCTACACCTTC.